The 9 T cell receptor beta chains in this list originate from one sample, sequenced in a study of radiation and T cells in renal cell carcinoma. The time point: blood 2 weeks post-SBRT. This sample's treatment: 15 Gy SBRT to primary tumor, nephrectomy 4 weeks later. This table comes from immunoSEQ multiplex PCR, and its TCRdb copy is limited to in-frame clones, with some not included. The sample contains around 86,000 clones, 70% to 90% of which appear only once. Sequenced here: blood, sampled from a patient whose treatment included radiotherapy and nephrectomy. Receptors originate from a woman aged 45-60 years with renal cell carcinoma.

This rearrangement joins TRBV5-5 to TRBJ2-1; 7 bases are a match to TRBD1. Germline V CDR1 and CDR2: SGHKS, YYEKEE (reference sequence). With 4 bases clipped from V and 6 bases from J, the junction kept 10 bases outside the gene matches. This CDR3 contains 15 residues. CDR3 nucleotides: TGTGCCAGCAGCCAACAAAGGGACAGCTCCAATGAGCAGTTCTTC. It translates to CASSQQRDSSNEQFF.

The J gene is TRBJ2-2, the V gene TRBV11-2; no firm D call. V lost 2 bases and J 7 bases, leaving 5 bases between the germline ends. The CDR3 is 12 amino acids. The V gene's germline CDR1 is SGHAT and CDR2 FQNNGV. CDR3 in amino acids: CASSLSYGELFF. CDR3 DNA sequence: TGTGCCAGCAGCTTAAGTTACGGGGAGCTGTTTTTT. Together with reference TRBV11-2 and TRBJ2-2, the CDR3 gives the full variable domain: EAGVAQSPRYKIIEKRQSVAFWCNPISGHATLYWYQQILGQGPKLLIQFQNNGVVDDSQLPKDRFSAERLKGVDSTLKIQPAKLEDSAVYLCASSLSYGELFFGEGSRLTVL.

This sequence joins TRBV28 and TRBJ1-2; unclear D gene. There are 13 residues in the CDR3. The germline V and J ends were trimmed by 2 bases and 5 bases, with 9 bases remaining between them. Germline loops: CDR1 MDHEN, CDR2 SYDVKM. The CDR3 sequence is CASSLNSEYGYTF. CDR3 nucleotides: TGTGCCAGCAGTTTAAATTCAGAATATGGCTACACCTTC.

V usage is TRBV19 and J usage is TRBJ1-6; weak D call: TRBD1 (5 bases). Trimming cost V 3 bases and J 6 bases, with 12 bases left between them. Germline V lookup: CDR1 LNHDA, CDR2 SQIVND (reference sequence). The CDR3 length is 15 residues. The CDR3 here is CASSIAPGTNSPLHF. DNA for the CDR3: TGTGCCAGTAGTATTGCGCCCGGGACTAATTCACCCCTCCACTTT.

V and J are TRBV7-9 and TRBJ2-2; D is unclear. CDR1 SEHNR and CDR2 FQNEAQ come from the germline V gene (reference sequence). The CDR3 is 11 residues long. V lost 8 bases and J 6 bases, leaving 7 bases between the germline ends. CDR3 sequence (DNA): TGTGCCAGCCCCCCGGCCGGGGAGCTGTTTTTT. This codes for CASPPAGELFF.

CDR3 region: CASTGSYGGELFF. CDR3 coding DNA: TGTGCCAGCACAGGGTCTTATGGCGGGGAGCTGTTTTTT. The chain recombines TRBV6-1 with TRBJ2-2, with a weak D call TRBD1 (5 bases). V lost 7 bases and J lost 7, with 13 bases in between. CDR3 length: 13 amino acids. Germline CDR1 and CDR2: MNHNS and SASEGT.

The rearrangement joins TRBV11-2 to TRBJ1-5, with D uncertain. Trimming took 7 bases from V and 0 from J, leaving 13 bases between them. CDR3 length: 15 amino acids. Germline lookup yields CDR1 SGHAT and CDR2 FQNNGV. The CDR3 protein is CASTPPQNSNQPQHF. In DNA, the CDR3 is TGTGCCAGCACCCCTCCTCAGAATAGCAATCAGCCCCAGCATTTT.

The rearrangement links TRBV6-5 to TRBJ1-4; no definite D call. Trimming pared 4 bases from V and 3 bases from J, leaving 12 bases between. CDR3 length: 15 residues. Germline V gene sequence: CDR1 MNHEY, CDR2 SVGAGI. The DNA of the CDR3 is TGTGCCAGCAGTTCGAAACAGTGGGCTAATGAAAAACTGTTTTTT. Protein sequence: CASSSKQWANEKLFF.

The V gene is TRBV21-1, the J gene TRBJ1-6; the tabulated D call, TRBD1, remains unverified against the DNA. TRBV21-1 is a pseudogene locus. The CDR3 is made up of 20 amino acids. The CDR3 spells CASSKVGLAGTGKNNSPLHF. In DNA, the CDR3 is TGTGCCAGCAGCAAAGTCGGGCTTGCCGGGACAGGGAAGAATAATTCACCCCTCCACTTT.